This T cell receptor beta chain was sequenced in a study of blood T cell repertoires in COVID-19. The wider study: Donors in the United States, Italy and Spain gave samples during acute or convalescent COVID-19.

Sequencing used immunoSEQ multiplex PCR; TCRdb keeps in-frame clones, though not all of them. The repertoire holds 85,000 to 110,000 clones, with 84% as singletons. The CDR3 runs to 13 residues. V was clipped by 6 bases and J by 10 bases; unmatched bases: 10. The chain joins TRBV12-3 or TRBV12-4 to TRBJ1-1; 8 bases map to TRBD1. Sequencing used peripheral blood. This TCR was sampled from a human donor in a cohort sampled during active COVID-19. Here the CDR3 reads CASRTTGEWVAFF. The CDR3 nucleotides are TGTGCCAGCAGGACGACAGGGGAATGGGTAGCTTTCTTT.